This entry lists 13 T cell receptor beta chains sequenced from one sample in a study of radiotherapy plus CTLA-4 blockade in lung cancer. Sequencing used immunoSEQ multiplex PCR; TCRdb keeps in-frame clones, though not all of them. Found here are tens of thousands of clones, more than 85% of them singletons; the top ten hold over 15%. Sample: peripheral blood, taken from a patient treated with radiotherapy plus ipilimumab. These receptors were taken from a human donor with non-small cell lung cancer that progressed on radiotherapy plus ipilimumab.

The chain recombines TRBV2 with TRBJ2-4, with TRBD2 identical over 12 bases. The V segment lost 8 bases and the J segment 5 bases; nucleotides outside the gene matches: 7. Germline lookup yields CDR1 SNHLY and CDR2 FYNNEI. This CDR3 is 15 amino acids long. CDR3: CASGPGLAGQNIQYF. DNA for the CDR3: TGTGCCAGCGGTCCGGGACTAGCGGGCCAAAACATTCAGTACTTC.

The table lists this clone with a count of one. The chain carries TRBV28 and TRBJ1-6, with 8 nucleotides matching TRBD1. Germline V gene lookup returns CDR1 MDHEN and CDR2 SYDVKM. After removal of 4 bases from V and 6 bases from J, the junction contained 5 bases not matched to a gene. The CDR3 length is 15 residues. Here the CDR3 reads CASSSPDRANSPLHF. The CDR3, as DNA: TGTGCCAGCAGTTCCCCGGACAGGGCTAATTCACCCCTCCACTTT.

Only one count was recorded for this clone. The chain couples TRBV4-3 to TRBJ1-1; D not certain. The V gene's germline CDR1 is LGHNA and CDR2 YSLEER. The CDR3 is 14 amino acids. V was clipped by 0 bases and J by 1 base, with 6 bases between them. The CDR3 loop is CASSQDTRNTEAFF. CDR3 bases: TGCGCCAGCAGCCAAGATACACGGAACACTGAAGCTTTCTTT.

This chain uses TRBV28 with TRBJ2-7, with 7 nucleotides matching TRBD1. Germline V gene lookup returns CDR1 MDHEN and CDR2 SYDVKM. The CDR3 runs to 14 residues. V was pared by 1 base and J by 2 bases, with 2 bases of the junction left unmatched. CDR3 sequence (DNA): TGTGCCAGCAGTTTATCCCAGGGGGCCTACGAGCAGTACTTC. Protein product: CASSLSQGAYEQYF.

V and J are TRBV7-2 and TRBJ2-5, with D possibly matching TRBD2 (6 bases). The closer fit of TRBJ2-7 to the DNA end suggests the J call may be wrong. The length of the CDR3 is 14 residues. From germline, CDR1 is SGHTA and CDR2 FQGNSA. The CDR3 bases are TGTGCCAGCAGCTTTGGGGGGAGCTCCTACGAGCAGTACTTC. Protein sequence: CASSFGGSSYEQYF.

V and J are TRBV7-3 and TRBJ2-1; the match to TRBD1 covers 7 bases. This CDR3 is 15 amino acids long. The germline V gene encodes CDR1 SGHTA and CDR2 FQGTGA. Trimming at V came to 4 bases and at J to 1 base, leaving 4 bases not matched to a gene. The CDR3 loop reads CASSSHRGSYNEQFF. CDR3 nucleotide sequence: TGTGCCAGCAGCTCCCACAGGGGTTCCTACAATGAGCAGTTCTTC.

V gene TRBV18 combines with J gene TRBJ1-6, with 11 nucleotides matching TRBD1. After removal of 6 bases from V and 13 bases from J, the junction contained 8 bases not matched to a gene. The CDR3 extends over 14 amino acids. In germline, CDR1 is KGHSH, CDR2 LQKENI. CDR3 sequence (DNA): TGTGCCAGCTCGCCTGGGACAGGGGGATCTCCCCTCCACTTT. Amino acid sequence: CASSPGTGGSPLHF.

This clone was detected only a few times. The rearrangement uses TRBV2 and TRBJ2-1; D is unclear. V was clipped by 6 bases and J by 6 bases, with 15 bases between them. The CDR3 is 14 amino acids. Germline CDR1 is SNHLY and CDR2 is FYNNEI. CDR3 DNA sequence: TGTGCCAGCAGCGGCTTTGTCTCGGGCAATGAGCAGTTCTTC. Translated, it gives CASSGFVSGNEQFF.

The V gene is TRBV18, the J gene TRBJ1-2; D may be TRBD1 (5 bases). The germline gives CDR1 KGHSH, CDR2 LQKENI. V was clipped by 4 bases and J by 3 bases, with 15 bases between them. The CDR3 extends over 15 amino acids. The CDR3 region is CASSREKDSHYGYTF. The CDR3, as DNA: TGTGCCAGCTCACGGGAAAAAGACAGCCACTATGGCTACACCTTC.

To note about this clone: At one of its ends the junction is not consistent with the germline gene, which may arise from a read error. The gene calls are TRBV7-9 and TRBJ2-7; 8 bases agree with TRBD1. Germline V lookup: CDR1 SEHNR, CDR2 FQNEAQ (reference sequence). The CDR3 loop spans 11 amino acids. CDR3 nucleotides: TGTGCCAGCAGCTGGACAGGGAGCTTAATCTTC. Translated, it gives CASSWTGSLIF.

This clone was picked up one time. This sequence joins TRBV2 and TRBJ2-7; D possibly uses TRBD1 or TRBD2 (5 bases each). The V end lost 1 base, the J end lost 3 bases, and 10 bases lay between the germline ends. CDR1 and CDR2 (germline): SNHLY, FYNNEI. The CDR3 totals 14 residues. Written as DNA, the CDR3 is TGTGCCAGCAGTGAAGGGGGGAGTAACTACGAGCAGTACTTC. It yields the protein CASSEGGSNYEQYF.

The rearrangement links TRBV7-9 to TRBJ2-7, with TRBD2 matching 13 bases. Looked up from germline, CDR1 is SEHNR and CDR2 is FQNEAQ (reference sequence). The CDR3 length is 16 residues. Trimming removed 5 bases from V and 3 bases from J; junction bases left unmatched: 7. As DNA, the CDR3 is TGTGCCAGCAGCGAGAGGACTAGCGGGAGAGTCTACGAGCAGTACTTC. Its protein is CASSERTSGRVYEQYF.

V gene TRBV2 combines with J gene TRBJ1-3; no firm D call. Germline values: CDR1 SNHLY, CDR2 FYNNEI. CDR3 length: 14 residues. The V end lost 3 bases, the J end lost 0 bases, and 6 bases lay between the germline ends. This CDR3 reads CASSELISGNTIYF. The CDR3 DNA reads TGTGCCAGCAGTGAGCTGATCTCTGGAAACACCATATATTTT. Together with reference TRBV2 and TRBJ1-3, the CDR3 gives the full variable domain: EPEVTQTPSHQVTQMGQEVILRCVPISNHLYFYWYRQILGQKVEFLVSFYNNEISEKSEIFDDQFSVERPDGSNFTLKIRSTKLEDSAMYFCASSELISGNTIYFGEGSWLTVV.